A single sample gave rise to the 27 T cell receptor beta chains below, sequenced in a study of T cell repertoires in cytomegalovirus infection. No antigens are known for them. TCRdb re-called the reads with MiXCR, one entry per CDR3 protein. The sample lists hundreds of thousands of distinct CDR3 sequences; under 45% were seen once. Source: cultured PBMCs, taken from culture after CMV antigen stimulation. All receptors come from a human donor in good health (CMV status not recorded). Some clones in this sample may be carry-over from other donors' samples.

J is TRBJ2-2 and V is TRBV27; 12 nucleotides line up with TRBD1. Germline V gives CDR1 MNHEY, CDR2 SMNVEV (reference sequence). This CDR3 contains 17 residues. The J segment lost 4 bases and the V segment lost 2 bases, leaving 5 bases of the junction unmatched. In nucleotides, the CDR3 is TGTGCCAGCAGTTTACAAGGGACAGGGGGCATCACCGGGGAGCTGTTTTTT. It is translated as CASSLQGTGGITGELFF.

The rearrangement links TRBV4-2 to TRBJ2-5; 16 positions match TRBD2. Per the germline V gene, CDR1 is LGHNA and CDR2 is YNFKEQ. The J segment lost 1 base and the V segment lost 2 bases, leaving 10 bases of the junction unmatched. The CDR3 runs 20 residues. CDR3 region: CASSQYGGTSGGATQETQYF. The CDR3 DNA is TGTGCCAGCAGCCAATACGGAGGGACTAGCGGGGGGGCGACCCAAGAGACCCAGTACTTC.

This chain joins TRBV3-1 and TRBJ2-1; D might be TRBD1 (6 bases). Germline CDR1 LGHDT, CDR2 YNNKEL (reference sequence). The germline V and J ends were trimmed by 3 bases and 7 bases, with 10 bases remaining between them. The CDR3 is 13 residues long. CDR3 nucleotides: TGTGCCAGCAGCCACAGGGGCTGGAATGAGCAGTTCTTC. Residues: CASSHRGWNEQFF.

This chain joins TRBV7-2 and TRBJ1-4; 7 bases line up with TRBD1. Germline V lookup: CDR1 SGHTA, CDR2 FQGNSA. Germline trimming cut 10 bases from V and 1 base from J; bases unmatched to any gene: 6. The CDR3 is 14 amino acids. The CDR3 protein is CATTSGGTNEKLFF. In DNA, the CDR3 is TGTGCCACCACTTCAGGGGGAACTAATGAAAAACTGTTTTTT.

This clonotype was detected only a few times. This chain joins TRBV7-6 and TRBJ1-4, with 8 bases lining up with TRBD1. The CDR3 contains 16 residues. CDR1 is SGHVS and CDR2 is FNYEAQ in the germline V gene. V lost 5 bases and J lost 3; bases outside the gene matches: 8. CDR3 amino acids: CASSADRGWANEKLFF. The CDR3 DNA reads as TGTGCCAGCAGCGCCGACAGGGGATGGGCTAATGAAAAACTGTTTTTT.

The CDR3 reads CASSLRQGARETQYF. The CDR3 DNA is TGTGCCAGCAGTTTAAGACAGGGGGCGCGGGAGACCCAGTACTTC. The J gene is TRBJ2-5, the V gene TRBV28; 10 bases fit TRBD1. Germline V gene lookup returns CDR1 MDHEN and CDR2 SYDVKM. V gave up 2 bases and J gave up 5 bases; unmatched junction bases: 5. The CDR3 is made up of 15 amino acids.

The rearrangement joins TRBV4-1 to TRBJ2-3; weak D call: TRBD2 (6 bases). From germline, CDR1 is MGHRA and CDR2 YSYEKL. The CDR3 sequence is 15 residues long. The ends were cut back, 0 bases at V and 12 bases at J, with 19 bases in the middle. The CDR3 spells CASSQDFGVGGLQYF. The CDR3 region has the DNA TGCGCCAGCAGCCAAGATTTCGGTGTCGGGGGTTTACAGTATTTT.

The chain employs TRBV10-3 and TRBJ2-5; 8 bases fit TRBD2. J lost 5 bases, V lost 5 bases, and 7 bases had no gene match. This CDR3 is built from 14 residues. CDR1 ENHRY and CDR2 SYGVKD come from the germline V gene. CDR3 sequence: CAISRGGAEETQYF. In nucleotides, the CDR3 is TGTGCCATCAGTCGGGGGGGCGCGGAGGAGACCCAGTACTTC.

In this sample, this clonotype turned up a few times. This chain joins TRBV7-6 and TRBJ1-6; D is unclear. This CDR3 comprises 14 residues. V was shortened by 3 bases and J by 10 bases, with 13 bases between the two germline ends. Germline V lookup: CDR1 SGHVS, CDR2 FNYEAQ. The CDR3 spells CASSLEIGESPLHF. For the CDR3, the DNA is TGTGCCAGCAGCTTGGAAATAGGCGAGTCACCCCTCCACTTT.

This clonotype was counted only a few times. An end of the junction does not agree with germline; a read error may underlie this. The chain carries TRBV6-5 and TRBJ1-6; 10 nucleotides line up with TRBD1. The CDR3 covers 15 residues. The germline V gene encodes CDR1 MNHEY and CDR2 SVGAGI. CDR3 in amino acids: CASSNSGQGTSPLHF. The CDR3 DNA reads as TGTGCCAGCAGTAACTCGGGACAGGGGACTTCACCCCTCCACTTT.

The J gene is TRBJ2-7, the V gene TRBV7-9; D is undetermined. Per germline, CDR1 SEHNR and CDR2 FQNEAQ (reference sequence). Trimming pared 1 base from V and 2 bases from J, leaving 6 bases between. This CDR3 comprises 13 residues. The CDR3 region has the DNA TGTGCCAGCAGCTTAGACACGGCCTACGAGCAGTACTTC. It specifies CASSLDTAYEQYF.

This clonotype has just a few counts. V is TRBV7-2 and J is TRBJ2-1, with no clear D. CDR3 length: 16 amino acids. V shed 6 bases and J shed 0 bases, with 15 bases lying between them. Germline CDR1 is SGHTA and CDR2 is FQGNSA. The CDR3 loop is CASRPRPSRSYNEQFF. As DNA, the CDR3 is TGTGCCAGCAGACCTAGACCTAGTCGCTCCTACAATGAGCAGTTCTTC.

CDR3 amino acids: CASSPDRGGGYEQYF. CDR3 nucleotides: TGTGCCAGCAGCCCGGACAGGGGGGGTGGCTACGAGCAGTACTTC. V usage is TRBV7-2 and J usage is TRBJ2-7, with 10 nucleotides matching TRBD1. With 5 bases clipped from V and 3 bases from J, the junction kept 7 bases outside the gene matches. CDR1 is SGHTA and CDR2 is FQGNSA in the germline V gene. This CDR3 region has 15 residues.

This chain uses TRBV5-4 with TRBJ2-7, with TRBD1 matching 8 bases. The CDR3 length is 16 residues. With 0 bases clipped from V and 3 bases from J, the junction kept 8 bases outside the gene matches. Germline V gene sequence: CDR1 SGHNT, CDR2 YYREEE (reference sequence). The CDR3 region is CASSLVKAGGGYEQYF. The CDR3 bases are TGTGCCAGCAGCTTGGTCAAGGCAGGGGGCGGCTACGAGCAGTACTTC.

The rearrangement links TRBV20-1 to TRBJ2-3; tentative D call: TRBD2 (6 bases). V shed 3 bases and J shed 0 bases, with 7 bases lying between them. Germline assignment: CDR1 DFQATT and CDR2 SNEGSKA (reference sequence). This CDR3 is 13 amino acids long. CDR3 amino acids: CSASGRSTDTQYF. CDR3 coding DNA: TGCAGTGCTAGCGGGAGAAGCACAGATACGCAGTATTTT.

This sequence joins TRBV4-3 and TRBJ1-2; 7 nucleotides agree with TRBD1. This CDR3 is 18 amino acids long. The V segment lost 1 base and the J segment 1 base; nucleotides outside the gene matches: 12. CDR1 LGHNA and CDR2 YSLEER come from the germline V gene. CDR3 DNA: TGCGCCAGCAGCCAAGGCCCCGACAGGGTCTGGAATAACTATGGCTACACCTTC. This translates into CASSQGPDRVWNNYGYTF.

The rearrangement joins TRBV7-2 to TRBJ1-3; D is undetermined. Germline CDR1 and CDR2: SGHTA and FQGNSA. The V end was cut by 0 bases, the J end by 6 bases, with 15 bases between. The CDR3 spans 16 residues. As DNA, the CDR3 is TGTGCCAGCAGCTTAGCTTCCACCCAAGAGGCAAACACCATATATTTT. It yields the protein CASSLASTQEANTIYF.

A few counts support this clonotype. The CDR3 spells CASSFSGGRNSDYGYTF. As DNA, the CDR3 is TGTGCCAGCAGCTTCTCAGGGGGGAGGAATTCCGATTATGGCTACACCTTC. The chain is built from TRBV11-2 and TRBJ1-2, with 7 bases identical to TRBD1. V trimming: 3 bases; J trimming: 5 bases; junction bases outside the gene matches: 15. Germline CDR1 reads SGHAT; CDR2 reads FQNNGV. The CDR3 runs to 17 residues.

The chain is built from TRBV5-4 and TRBJ2-7, with a possible D match to TRBD1 (6 bases). Germline V CDR1 and CDR2: SGHNT, YYREEE (reference sequence). The CDR3 contains 15 residues. The V end lost 3 bases, the J end lost 1 base, and 14 bases lay between the germline ends. The CDR3 loop reads CASSYRETGSYEQYF. CDR3 in DNA: TGTGCCAGCAGCTACAGGGAAACGGGATCCTACGAGCAGTACTTC.

This clonotype has a handful of counts. The rearrangement joins TRBV7-8 to TRBJ2-1; D gene ambiguous. Germline V CDR1 and CDR2: SGHVS, FQNEAQ. This CDR3 is 16 amino acids long. Trimming left V 5 bases short and J 0 bases short, with 14 bases between. The CDR3 sequence is CASSPPGRSSYNEQFF. The DNA of the CDR3 is TGTGCCAGCAGCCCCCCCGGAAGGAGCTCCTACAATGAGCAGTTCTTC.

The table lists this clonotype with a count of one. The rearrangement joins TRBV18 to TRBJ1-5; tentative D call: TRBD1 (6 bases). The germline gives CDR1 KGHSH, CDR2 LQKENI. The CDR3 consists of 15 residues. V was cut by 1 base and J by 8 bases, with 15 bases left in between. This chain's CDR3 is CASSPQGGGSKPQHF. CDR3 nucleotide sequence: TGTGCCAGCTCACCACAGGGCGGGGGCAGTAAGCCCCAGCATTTT. The full variable domain, completed using reference TRBV18 and TRBJ1-5, is NAGVMQNPRHLVRRRGQEARLRCSPMKGHSHVYWYRQLPEEGLKFMVYLQKENIIDESGMPKERFSAEFPKEGPSILRIQQVVRGDSAAYFCASSPQGGGSKPQHFGDGTRLSIL.

The chain recombines TRBV20-1 with TRBJ2-1; 10 nucleotides align to TRBD2. Per the germline V gene, CDR1 is DFQATT and CDR2 is SNEGSKA (reference sequence). This CDR3 has 16 amino acids. V was clipped by 7 bases and J by 4 bases; unmatched bases: 13. This chain's CDR3 is CSVSPSSGRGYNEQFF. The CDR3 coding sequence is TGCAGTGTTTCACCATCTAGCGGGAGAGGGTACAATGAGCAGTTCTTC.

V is TRBV2 and J is TRBJ1-3; D gene uncertain. This CDR3 is built from 15 residues. The V gene's germline CDR1 is SNHLY and CDR2 FYNNEI. Trimming removed 3 bases from V and 3 bases from J, with 12 bases in between. The DNA of the CDR3 is TGTGCCAGCAGTGAGTCGGGTCGGGATGGAAACACCATATATTTT. This codes for CASSESGRDGNTIYF.

This clonotype was detected many times. CDR3 coding DNA: TGTGCCAGCAGCCGTGGGACAGCCGGACAAGAGACCCAGTACTTC. Translating it yields CASSRGTAGQETQYF. V usage is TRBV7-2 and J usage is TRBJ2-5, with 7 bases matching TRBD1. Germline V gene data show CDR1 as SGHTA and CDR2 as FQGNSA. Unmatched junction bases numbered 8, after V lost 5 bases and J lost 2 bases. This CDR3 spans 15 amino acids. The complete variable domain, with remaining parts taken from reference TRBV7-2 and TRBJ2-5, reads GAGVSQSPSNKVTEKGKDVELRCDPISGHTALYWYRQSLGQGLEFLIYFQGNSAPDKSGLPSDRFSAERTGGSVSTLTIQRTQQEDSAVYLCASSRGTAGQETQYFGPGTRLLVL.

A few counts support this clonotype. The chain is built from TRBV7-2 and TRBJ1-1; no definite D call. Trimming pared 2 bases from V and 8 bases from J, leaving 15 bases between. The CDR3 has 14 amino acids. CDR1 is SGHTA and CDR2 is FQGNSA in the germline V gene. As DNA, the CDR3 is TGTGCCAGCAGCTTAATGGGCAACCGCGTCGAAGCTTTCTTT. Its translation is CASSLMGNRVEAFF.

V is TRBV14 and J is TRBJ1-1, with D hard to call. Trimming took 0 bases from V and 6 from J, leaving 14 bases between them. The CDR3 extends over 15 amino acids. CDR1 and CDR2 from the germline V gene are SGHDN and FVKESK. CDR3 in amino acids: CASSQDRKGIPEAFF. CDR3 sequence (DNA): TGTGCCAGCAGCCAAGATAGGAAGGGAATCCCTGAAGCTTTCTTT.

The table lists this clonotype with a count of one. A read error may produce the germline difference seen at one junction end. V gene TRBV20-1 combines with J gene TRBJ2-1; D unresolved. Germline CDR1 reads DFQATT; CDR2 reads SNEGSKA (reference sequence). CDR3 length: 17 amino acids. CDR3 in DNA: TGCAGTGCTGGAGAACCTATCGGCTACAGCTCCTACAATGAGCAGTTCTTC. It translates to CSAGEPIGYSSYNEQFF.